The entry below gives a single T cell receptor beta chain sequence along with its context. Measured with immunoSEQ multiplex PCR; TCRdb has only the in-frame clones, and not every one. The sample contains about 140,000 clones, 65% to 80% of which appear only once. The sample belongs to a study of blood T cell repertoires in COVID-19. Trimming removed 2 bases from V and 2 bases from J; junction bases left unmatched: 5. The germline V gene has CDR1 ENHRY and CDR2 SYGVKD. The CDR3 is made up of 16 amino acids. This TCR derives from a woman in her sixties with acute or convalescent COVID-19. The source material was peripheral blood. The V call is TRBV10-3, the J call TRBJ2-2, with 7 bases aligning to TRBD2. This chain's CDR3 is CAISERERGNTGELFF. The CDR3 DNA follows: TGTGCCATCAGTGAGAGGGAGCGGGGCAACACCGGGGAGCTGTTTTTT.